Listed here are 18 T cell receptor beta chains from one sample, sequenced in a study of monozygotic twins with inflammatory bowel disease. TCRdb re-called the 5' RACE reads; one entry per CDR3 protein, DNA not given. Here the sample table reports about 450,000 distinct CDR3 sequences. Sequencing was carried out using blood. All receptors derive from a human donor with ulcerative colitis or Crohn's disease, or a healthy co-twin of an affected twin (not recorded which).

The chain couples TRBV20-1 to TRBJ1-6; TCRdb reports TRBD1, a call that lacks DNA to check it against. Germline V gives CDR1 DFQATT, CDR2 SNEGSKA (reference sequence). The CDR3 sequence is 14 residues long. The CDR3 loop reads CSAAQGYNNSPLHF.

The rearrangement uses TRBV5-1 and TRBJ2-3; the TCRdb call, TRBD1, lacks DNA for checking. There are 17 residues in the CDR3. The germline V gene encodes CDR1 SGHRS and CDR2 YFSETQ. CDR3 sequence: CASKPWNRIGSTDTQYF.

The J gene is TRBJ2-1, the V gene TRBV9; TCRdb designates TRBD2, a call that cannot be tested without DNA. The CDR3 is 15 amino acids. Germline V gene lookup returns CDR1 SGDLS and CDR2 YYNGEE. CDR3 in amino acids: CASSVTSGTYNEQFF.

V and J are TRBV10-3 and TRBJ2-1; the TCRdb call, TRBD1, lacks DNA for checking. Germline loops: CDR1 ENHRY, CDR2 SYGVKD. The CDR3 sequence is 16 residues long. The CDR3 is CAISFQTGGLYNEQFF.

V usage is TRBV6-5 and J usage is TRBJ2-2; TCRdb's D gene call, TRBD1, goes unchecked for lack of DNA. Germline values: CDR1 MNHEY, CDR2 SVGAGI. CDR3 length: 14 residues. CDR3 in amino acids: CASSYDRATGELFF.

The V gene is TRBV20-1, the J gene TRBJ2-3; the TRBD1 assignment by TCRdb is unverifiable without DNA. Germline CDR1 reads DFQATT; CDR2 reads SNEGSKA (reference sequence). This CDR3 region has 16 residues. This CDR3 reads CSAESPGESGTDTQYF.

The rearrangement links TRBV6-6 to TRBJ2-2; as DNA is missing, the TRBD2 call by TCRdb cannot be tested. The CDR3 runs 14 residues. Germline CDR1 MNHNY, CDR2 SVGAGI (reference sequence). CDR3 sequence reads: CASSPLVESGELFF.

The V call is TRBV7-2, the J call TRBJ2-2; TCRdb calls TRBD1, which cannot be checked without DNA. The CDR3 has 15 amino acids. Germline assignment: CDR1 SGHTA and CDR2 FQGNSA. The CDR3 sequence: CASSADPGGIGELFF.

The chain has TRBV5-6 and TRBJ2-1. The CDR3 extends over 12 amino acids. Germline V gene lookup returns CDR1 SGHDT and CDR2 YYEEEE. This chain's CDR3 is CASSWRDNEQFF.

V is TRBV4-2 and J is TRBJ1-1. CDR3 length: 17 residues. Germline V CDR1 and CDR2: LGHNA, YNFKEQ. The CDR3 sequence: CASSFTGTQGHNTEAFF.

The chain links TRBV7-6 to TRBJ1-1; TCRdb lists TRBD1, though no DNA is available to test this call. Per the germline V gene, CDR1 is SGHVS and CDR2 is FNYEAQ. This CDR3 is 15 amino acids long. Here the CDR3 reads CASSPLQGGNTEAFF.

The CDR3 region is CASSPFGTGGLAGANVLTF. The chain is built from TRBV4-3 and TRBJ2-6; TCRdb picks TRBD1, but there is no DNA to check that call. The CDR3 sequence is 19 residues long. Germline loops: CDR1 LGHNA, CDR2 YSLEER.

The CDR3 spells CASTPIGVHTF. The chain joins TRBV7-9 to TRBJ1-2; the D gene TCRdb calls, TRBD1, cannot be checked with no DNA. CDR1 and CDR2 from the germline V gene are SEHNR and FQNEAQ (reference sequence). The CDR3 is made up of 11 amino acids.

The CDR3 region is CASSPQRMGHNEQFF. This chain joins TRBV7-2 and TRBJ2-1; the TCRdb call, TRBD2, lacks DNA for checking. CDR1 is SGHTA, CDR2 FQGNSA, per germline. The length of the CDR3 is 15 residues.

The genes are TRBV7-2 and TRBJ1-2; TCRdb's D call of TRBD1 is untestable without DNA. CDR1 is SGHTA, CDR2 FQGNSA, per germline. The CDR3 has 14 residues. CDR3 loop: CASSPEGGSGGYTF.

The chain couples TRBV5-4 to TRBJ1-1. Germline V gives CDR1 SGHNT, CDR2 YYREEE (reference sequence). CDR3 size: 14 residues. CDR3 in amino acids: CASSLTLSNTEAFF.

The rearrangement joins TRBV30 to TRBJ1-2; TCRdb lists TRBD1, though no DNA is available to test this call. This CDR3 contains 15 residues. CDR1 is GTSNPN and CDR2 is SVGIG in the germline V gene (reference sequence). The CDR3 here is CAWGPWDRTNYGYTF.

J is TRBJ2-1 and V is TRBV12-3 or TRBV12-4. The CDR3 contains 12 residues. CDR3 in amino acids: CASRQDGNEQFF.